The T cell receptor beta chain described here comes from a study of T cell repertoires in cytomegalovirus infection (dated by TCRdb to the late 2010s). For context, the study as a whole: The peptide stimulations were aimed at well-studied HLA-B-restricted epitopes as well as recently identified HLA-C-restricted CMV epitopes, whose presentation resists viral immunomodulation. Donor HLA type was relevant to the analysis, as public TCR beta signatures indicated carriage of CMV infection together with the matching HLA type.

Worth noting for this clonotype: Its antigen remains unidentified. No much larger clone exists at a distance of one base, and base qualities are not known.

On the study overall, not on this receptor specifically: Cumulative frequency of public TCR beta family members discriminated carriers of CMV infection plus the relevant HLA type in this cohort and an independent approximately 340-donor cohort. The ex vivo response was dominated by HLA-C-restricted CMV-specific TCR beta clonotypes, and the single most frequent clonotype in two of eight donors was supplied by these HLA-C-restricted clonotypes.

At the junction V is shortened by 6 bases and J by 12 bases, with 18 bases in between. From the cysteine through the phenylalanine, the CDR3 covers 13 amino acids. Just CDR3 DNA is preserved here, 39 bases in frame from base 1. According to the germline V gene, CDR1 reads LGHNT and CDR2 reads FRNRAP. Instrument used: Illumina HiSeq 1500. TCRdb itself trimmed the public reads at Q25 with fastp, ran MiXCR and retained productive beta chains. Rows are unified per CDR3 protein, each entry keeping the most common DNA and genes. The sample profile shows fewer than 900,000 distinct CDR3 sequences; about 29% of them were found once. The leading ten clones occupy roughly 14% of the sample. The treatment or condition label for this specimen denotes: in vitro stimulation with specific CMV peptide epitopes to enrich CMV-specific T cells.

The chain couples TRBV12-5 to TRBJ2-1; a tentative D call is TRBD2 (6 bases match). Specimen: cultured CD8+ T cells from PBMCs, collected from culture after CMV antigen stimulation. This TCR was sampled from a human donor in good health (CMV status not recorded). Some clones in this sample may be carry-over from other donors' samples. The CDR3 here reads CASGPPLRDVQFF. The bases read TGTGCTAGTGGCCCTCCCTTGCGGGATGTGCAGTTCTTC.